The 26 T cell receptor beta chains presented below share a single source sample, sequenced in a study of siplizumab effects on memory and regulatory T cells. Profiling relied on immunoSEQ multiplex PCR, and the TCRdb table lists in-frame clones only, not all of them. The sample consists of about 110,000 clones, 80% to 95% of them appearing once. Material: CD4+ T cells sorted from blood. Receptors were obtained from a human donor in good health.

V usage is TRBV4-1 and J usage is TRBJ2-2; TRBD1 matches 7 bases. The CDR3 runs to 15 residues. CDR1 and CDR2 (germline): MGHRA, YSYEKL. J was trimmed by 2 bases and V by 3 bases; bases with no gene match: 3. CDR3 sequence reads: CASSQGDSNTGELFF. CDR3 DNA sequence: TGCGCCAGCAGCCAGGGGGACAGCAACACCGGGGAGCTGTTTTTT.

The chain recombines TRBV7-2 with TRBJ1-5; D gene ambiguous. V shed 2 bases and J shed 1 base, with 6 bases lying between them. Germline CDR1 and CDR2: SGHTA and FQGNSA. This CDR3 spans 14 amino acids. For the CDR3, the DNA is TGTGCCAGCAGCTTATGGGGAAGCAATCAGCCCCAGCATTTT. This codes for CASSLWGSNQPQHF.

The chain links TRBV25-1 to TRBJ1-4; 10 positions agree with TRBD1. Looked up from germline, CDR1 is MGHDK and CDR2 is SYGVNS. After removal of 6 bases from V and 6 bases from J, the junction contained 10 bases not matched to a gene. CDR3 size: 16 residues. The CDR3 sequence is CASRNVAGTGDEKLFF. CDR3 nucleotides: TGTGCCAGCAGAAACGTAGCCGGGACAGGGGATGAAAAACTGTTTTTT. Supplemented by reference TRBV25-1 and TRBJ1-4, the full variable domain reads EADIYQTPRYLVIGTGKKITLECSQTMGHDKMYWYQQDPGMELHLIHYSYGVNSTEKGDLSSESTVSRIRTEHFPLTLESARPSHTSQYLCASRNVAGTGDEKLFFGSGTQLSVL.

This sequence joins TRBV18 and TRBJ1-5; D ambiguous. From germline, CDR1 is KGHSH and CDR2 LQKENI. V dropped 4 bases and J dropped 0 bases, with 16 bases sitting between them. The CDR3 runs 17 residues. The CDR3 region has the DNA TGTGCCAGCTCACAAGGACCGCCCGGGTATAGCAATCAGCCCCAGCATTTT. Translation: CASSQGPPGYSNQPQHF.

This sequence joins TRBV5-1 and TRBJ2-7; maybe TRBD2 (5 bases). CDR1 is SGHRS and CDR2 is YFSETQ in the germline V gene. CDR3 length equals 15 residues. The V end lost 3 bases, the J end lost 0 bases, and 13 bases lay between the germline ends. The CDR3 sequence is CASSSRLGSSYEQYF. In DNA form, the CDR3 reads TGCGCCAGCAGCTCCCGCTTGGGGAGCTCCTACGAGCAGTACTTC.

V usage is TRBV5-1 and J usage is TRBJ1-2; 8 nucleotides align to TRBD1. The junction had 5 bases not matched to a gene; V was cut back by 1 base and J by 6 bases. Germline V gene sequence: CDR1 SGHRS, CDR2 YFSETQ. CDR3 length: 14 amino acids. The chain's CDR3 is CASSLRAGGDGYTF. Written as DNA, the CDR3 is TGCGCCAGCAGCTTGCGAGCAGGGGGCGATGGCTACACCTTC.

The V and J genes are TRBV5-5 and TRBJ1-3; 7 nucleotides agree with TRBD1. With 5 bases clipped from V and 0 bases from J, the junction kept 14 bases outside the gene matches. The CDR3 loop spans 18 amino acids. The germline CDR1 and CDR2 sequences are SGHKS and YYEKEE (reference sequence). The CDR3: CASRGTGTASSSGNTIYF. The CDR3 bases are TGTGCCAGCAGGGGCACCGGGACAGCATCTTCCTCTGGAAACACCATATATTTT.

CDR3 residues: CASSLGTGGSLNTEAFF. As DNA, the CDR3 is TGTGCCAGCAGCCTCGGGACAGGGGGCTCTCTGAACACTGAAGCTTTCTTT. The chain is built from TRBV7-3 and TRBJ1-1, with 12 bases fitting TRBD1. V shed 5 bases, J shed 0 bases, and the junction held 7 bases outside the gene matches. The CDR3 consists of 17 residues. Looked up from germline, CDR1 is SGHTA and CDR2 is FQGTGA.

The CDR3 DNA reads as TGTGCCATCAGCACGTTAGCGGGGGGAACTTACAATGAGCAGTTCTTC. This encodes CAISTLAGGTYNEQFF. The rearrangement uses TRBV10-3 and TRBJ2-1; 10 bases fit TRBD2. In germline, CDR1 is ENHRY, CDR2 SYGVKD. Unmatched junction bases numbered 9, after V lost 6 bases and J lost 4 bases. The CDR3 contains 16 residues.

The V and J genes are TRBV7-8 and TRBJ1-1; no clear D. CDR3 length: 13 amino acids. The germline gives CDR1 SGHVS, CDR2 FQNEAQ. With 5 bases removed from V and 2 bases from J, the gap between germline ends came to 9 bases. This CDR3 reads CASSPGKNTEAFF. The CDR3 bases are TGTGCCAGCAGCCCCGGTAAAAACACTGAAGCTTTCTTT.

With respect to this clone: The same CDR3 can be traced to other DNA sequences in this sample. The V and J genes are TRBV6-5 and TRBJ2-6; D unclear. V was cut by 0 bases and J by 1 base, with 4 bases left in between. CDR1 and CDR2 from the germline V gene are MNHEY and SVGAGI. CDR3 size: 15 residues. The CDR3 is CASSYSGSGANVLTF. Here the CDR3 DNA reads TGTGCCAGCAGTTACTCGGGGTCTGGGGCCAACGTCCTGACTTTC.

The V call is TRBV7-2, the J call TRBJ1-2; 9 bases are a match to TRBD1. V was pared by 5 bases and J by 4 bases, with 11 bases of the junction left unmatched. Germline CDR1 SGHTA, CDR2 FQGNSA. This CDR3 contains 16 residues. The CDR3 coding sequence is TGTGCCAGCAGCCCAGAACAGGGGGCAAGGGGCTATGGCTACACCTTC. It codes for CASSPEQGARGYGYTF.

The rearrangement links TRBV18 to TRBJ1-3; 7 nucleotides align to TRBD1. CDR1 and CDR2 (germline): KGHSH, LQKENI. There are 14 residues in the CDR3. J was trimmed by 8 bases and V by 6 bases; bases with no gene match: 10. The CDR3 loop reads CASSRTGVLDTIYF. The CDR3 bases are TGTGCCAGCTCCCGCACAGGGGTCTTGGACACCATATATTTT.

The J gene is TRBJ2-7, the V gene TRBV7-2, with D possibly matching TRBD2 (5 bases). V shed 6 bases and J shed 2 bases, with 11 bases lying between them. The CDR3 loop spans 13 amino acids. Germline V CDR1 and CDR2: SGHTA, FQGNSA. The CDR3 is CASSSRAAYEQYF. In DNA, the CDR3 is TGTGCCAGCAGTTCAAGAGCGGCCTACGAGCAGTACTTC.

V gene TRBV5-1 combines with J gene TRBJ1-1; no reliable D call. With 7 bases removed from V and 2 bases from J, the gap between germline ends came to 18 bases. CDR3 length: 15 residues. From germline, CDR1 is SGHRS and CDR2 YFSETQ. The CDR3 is CASQQLPGPNTEAFF. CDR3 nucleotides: TGCGCCAGCCAGCAACTCCCAGGCCCCAACACTGAAGCTTTCTTT.

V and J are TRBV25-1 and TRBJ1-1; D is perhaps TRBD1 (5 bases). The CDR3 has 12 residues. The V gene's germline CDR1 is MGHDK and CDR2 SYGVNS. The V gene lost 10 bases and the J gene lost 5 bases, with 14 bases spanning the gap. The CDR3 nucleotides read TGTGCCACCGGACATAGCCGGACTGAAGCTTTCTTT. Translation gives CATGHSRTEAFF.

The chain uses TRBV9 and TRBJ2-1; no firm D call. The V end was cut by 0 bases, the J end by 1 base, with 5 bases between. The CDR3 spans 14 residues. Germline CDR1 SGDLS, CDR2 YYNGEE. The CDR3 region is CASSVGPSYNEQFF. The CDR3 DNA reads TGTGCCAGCAGCGTAGGCCCTTCCTACAATGAGCAGTTCTTC.

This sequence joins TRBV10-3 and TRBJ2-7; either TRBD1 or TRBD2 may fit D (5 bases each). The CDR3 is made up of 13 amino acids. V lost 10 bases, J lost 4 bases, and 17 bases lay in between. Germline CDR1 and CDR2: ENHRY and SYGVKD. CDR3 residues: CASSAGTPYEQYF. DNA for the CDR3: TGTGCCAGCAGCGCCGGGACCCCTTACGAGCAGTACTTC.

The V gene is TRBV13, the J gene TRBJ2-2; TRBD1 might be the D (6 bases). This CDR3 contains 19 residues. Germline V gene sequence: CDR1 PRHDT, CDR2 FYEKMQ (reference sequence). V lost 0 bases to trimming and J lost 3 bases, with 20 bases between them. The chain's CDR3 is CASSLGPGLQGRDTGELFF. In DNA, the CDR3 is TGTGCCAGCAGCTTAGGGCCCGGCTTACAGGGAAGGGACACCGGGGAGCTGTTTTTT.

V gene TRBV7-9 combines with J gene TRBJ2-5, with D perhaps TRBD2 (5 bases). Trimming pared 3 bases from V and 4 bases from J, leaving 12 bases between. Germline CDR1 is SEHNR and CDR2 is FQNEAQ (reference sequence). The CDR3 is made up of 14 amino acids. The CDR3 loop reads CASSFTMGAETQYF. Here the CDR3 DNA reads TGTGCCAGCAGCTTTACTATGGGAGCAGAGACCCAGTACTTC. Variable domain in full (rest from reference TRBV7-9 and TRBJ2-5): DTGVSQNPRHKITKRGQNVTFRCDPISEHNRLYWYRQTLGQGPEFLTYFQNEAQLEKSRLLSDRFSAERPKGSFSTLEIQRTEQGDSAMYLCASSFTMGAETQYFGPGTRLLVL.

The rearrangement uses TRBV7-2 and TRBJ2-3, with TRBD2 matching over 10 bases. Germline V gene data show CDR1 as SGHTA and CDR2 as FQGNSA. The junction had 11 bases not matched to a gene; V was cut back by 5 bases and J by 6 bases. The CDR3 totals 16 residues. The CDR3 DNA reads TGTGCCAGCAGCGCCCTAGCGGGGGCCTGGGGGGATACGCAGTATTTT. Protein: CASSALAGAWGDTQYF. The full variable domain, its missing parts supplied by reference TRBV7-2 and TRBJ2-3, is GAGVSQSPSNKVTEKGKDVELRCDPISGHTALYWYRQSLGQGLEFLIYFQGNSAPDKSGLPSDRFSAERTGGSVSTLTIQRTQQEDSAVYLCASSALAGAWGDTQYFGPGTRLTVL.

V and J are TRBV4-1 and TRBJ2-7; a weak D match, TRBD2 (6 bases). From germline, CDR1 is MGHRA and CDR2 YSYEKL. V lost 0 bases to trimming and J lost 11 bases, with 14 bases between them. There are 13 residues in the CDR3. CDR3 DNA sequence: TGCGCCAGCAGCCAAGAGAGGCGGGGCCCCGAGTACTTC. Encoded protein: CASSQERRGPEYF.

CDR3 sequence: CASGTGTGELFF. Here the CDR3 DNA reads TGCGCCAGCGGCACAGGGACCGGGGAGCTGTTTTTT. The J gene is TRBJ2-2, the V gene TRBV5-1, with D tentatively TRBD1 (6 bases). The V end was cut by 7 bases, the J end by 5 bases, with 9 bases between. The CDR3 is made up of 12 amino acids. Germline CDR1 is SGHRS and CDR2 is YFSETQ.

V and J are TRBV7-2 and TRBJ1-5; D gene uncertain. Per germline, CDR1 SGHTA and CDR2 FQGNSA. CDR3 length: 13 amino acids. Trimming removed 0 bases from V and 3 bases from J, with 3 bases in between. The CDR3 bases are TGTGCCAGCAGCTTAGCCCCCAATCAGCCCCAGCATTTT. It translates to CASSLAPNQPQHF.

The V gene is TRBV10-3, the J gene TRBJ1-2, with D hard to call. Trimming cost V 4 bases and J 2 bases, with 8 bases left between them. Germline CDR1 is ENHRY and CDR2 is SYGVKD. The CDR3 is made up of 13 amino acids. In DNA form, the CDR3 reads TGTGCCATCAGTGCTGAACAGAACTATGGCTACACCTTC. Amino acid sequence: CAISAEQNYGYTF.

The CDR3 region is CASSRPQGGNYGYTF. In nucleotides, the CDR3 is TGTGCCAGCAGCCGACCACAGGGGGGAAACTATGGCTACACCTTC. The chain couples TRBV5-4 to TRBJ1-2, with TRBD1 matching over 8 bases. This CDR3 contains 15 residues. Germline CDR1 is SGHNT and CDR2 is YYREEE (reference sequence). With 4 bases clipped from V and 2 bases from J, the junction kept 7 bases outside the gene matches.